These 5 T cell receptor beta chains came from one sample sequenced in a study of shared clonotypes between healthy human individuals. Libraries were prepared by immunoSEQ multiplex PCR; TCRdb keeps only in-frame clonotypes and omits some of them. Of about 2,500,000 clones listed, approximately 92% were seen once; the top ten hold over 0.12%. The sequencing input was naive CD4+ T cells sorted from blood. Specified subset: CD45RA+ positively selected. Source of these receptors: a man aged 18 to 35 in good health.

The J gene is TRBJ1-3, the V gene TRBV2; D gene ambiguous. V was clipped by 3 bases and J by 0 bases, with 9 bases between them. From germline, CDR1 is SNHLY and CDR2 FYNNEI. The CDR3 is made up of 15 amino acids. The CDR3 sequence is CASSDNAGSGNTIYF. CDR3 bases: TGTGCCAGCAGTGACAATGCTGGCTCTGGAAACACCATATATTTT.

The chain combines TRBV28 with TRBJ2-3; 9 bases match TRBD2. CDR1 is MDHEN and CDR2 is SYDVKM in the germline V gene. Trimming cost V 7 bases and J 5 bases; bases outside gene matches: 22. The CDR3 runs to 19 residues. Written as DNA, the CDR3 is TGTGCCAGCACCCCACTGGGCGGGGGGGCCTTGCAACTGGGAGATACGCAGTATTTT. Its translation: CASTPLGGGALQLGDTQYF.

V gene TRBV5-1 combines with J gene TRBJ2-1; 7 nucleotides match TRBD1. CDR1 is SGHRS and CDR2 is YFSETQ in the germline V gene. The junction had 7 bases not matched to a gene; V was cut back by 0 bases and J by 7 bases. The CDR3 has 15 amino acids. CDR3 nucleotide sequence: TGCGCCAGCAGCTTGGTACAGGGGCTTTCGAATGAGCAGTTCTTC. Encoded protein: CASSLVQGLSNEQFF.

The chain joins TRBV5-5 to TRBJ2-7; TRBD2 might be the D (6 bases). This CDR3 has 14 residues. Trimming took 4 bases from V and 2 from J, leaving 13 bases between them. CDR1 and CDR2 (germline): SGHKS, YYEKEE (reference sequence). The CDR3 nucleotides read TGTGCCAGCAGCCCCCGGGACTCGGCCTACGAGCAGTACTTC. Amino acid sequence: CASSPRDSAYEQYF.

The V call is TRBV6-4, the J call TRBJ2-3; D possibly corresponds to TRBD1 (6 bases). The CDR3 is made up of 15 amino acids. In germline, CDR1 is MRHNA, CDR2 SNTAGT. V lost 5 bases to trimming and J lost 1 base, with 13 bases between them. For the CDR3, the DNA is TGTGCCAGCAGTCCACAGGGTTCCCGCACAGATACGCAGTATTTT. As protein: CASSPQGSRTDTQYF.